One sample yielded the 30 T cell receptor beta chains listed below, sequenced in a study of cytomegalovirus exposure and HLA in healthy donors. Both 60 Vbeta primers and 13 Jbeta primers went into the PCR. The repertoire was sequenced with immunoSEQ multiplex PCR; TCRdb's copy has only in-frame clones and lacks some. The sample lists roughly 71,000 clones, 55% to 65% occurring once. Material for sequencing was PBMCs. These TCRs come from a man aged 25-45 years in good health and CMV-seronegative.

The J gene is TRBJ2-2, the V gene TRBV14; possible D gene TRBD2, 7 bases. Trimming stripped 4 bases from V and 7 bases from J, with 19 bases between. Germline V gene data show CDR1 as SGHDN and CDR2 as FVKESK. This CDR3 region has 16 residues. This CDR3 reads CASSRRRGGRDGELFF. The CDR3 DNA is TGTGCCAGCAGCCGGCGGAGAGGGGGGAGGGACGGGGAGCTGTTTTTT.

The rearrangement uses TRBV28 and TRBJ2-7; D is unresolved. The V and J ends lost 5 bases and 3 bases respectively, with 8 bases between them. Germline CDR1 is MDHEN and CDR2 is SYDVKM. This CDR3 has 12 residues. CDR3 region: CASSLPLYEQYF. The CDR3 DNA reads as TGTGCCAGCAGTCTACCCCTCTACGAGCAGTACTTC. Full variable domain (rest looked up from reference TRBV28 and TRBJ2-7): DVKVTQSSRYLVKRTGEKVFLECVQDMDHENMFWYRQDPGLGLRLIYFSYDVKMKEKGDIPEGYSVSREKKERFSLILESASTNQTSMYLCASSLPLYEQYFGPGTRLTVT.

The chain links TRBV2 to TRBJ1-2, with 7 bases fitting TRBD1. The CDR3 has 13 residues. The J segment lost 5 bases and the V segment lost 8 bases, leaving 8 bases of the junction unmatched. CDR1 SNHLY and CDR2 FYNNEI come from the germline V gene. CDR3 sequence (DNA): TGTGCCAGCGCGACAGGGTCACGATATGGCTACACCTTC. It yields the protein CASATGSRYGYTF.

J is TRBJ2-1 and V is TRBV2; D possibly corresponds to TRBD1 (6 bases). The V end lost 8 bases, the J end lost 0 bases, and 14 bases lay between the germline ends. Germline values: CDR1 SNHLY, CDR2 FYNNEI. The CDR3 is 15 residues long. The CDR3 sequence is CASREGVFSYNEQFF. In DNA form, the CDR3 reads TGTGCCAGCCGAGAGGGGGTCTTCTCCTACAATGAGCAGTTCTTC.

The chain links TRBV25-1 to TRBJ2-3, with D perhaps TRBD2 (7 bases). Trimming removed 5 bases from V and 5 bases from J, with 14 bases in between. From germline, CDR1 is MGHDK and CDR2 SYGVNS. CDR3 size: 14 residues. CDR3: CASSHRGALDTQYF. Written as DNA, the CDR3 is TGTGCCAGCAGTCACCGGGGGGCCCTAGATACGCAGTATTTT.

J is TRBJ1-2 and V is TRBV11-3; D is possibly TRBD1 (5 bases). The CDR3 runs to 15 residues. CDR1 is SGHNT, CDR2 YENEEA, per germline. Deletions cut 1 base from V and 2 bases from J, with 11 bases between. The CDR3 spells CASSLVWQGNYGYTF. The CDR3 region has the DNA TGTGCCAGCAGCTTAGTCTGGCAGGGCAACTATGGCTACACCTTC.

The CDR3, as DNA: TGTGCCAGCAGCTTAACCGGGACTAGCGCTATAAAGGAGCAGTTCTTC. Translating it yields CASSLTGTSAIKEQFF. This sequence joins TRBV7-9 and TRBJ2-1, with 10 bases identical to TRBD2. The trim removed 2 bases at V and 10 bases at J, leaving 11 bases unmatched. The germline V gene has CDR1 SEHNR and CDR2 FQNEAQ (reference sequence). The CDR3 sequence is 16 residues long. Based on the CDR3 plus reference TRBV7-9 and TRBJ2-1, the full variable domain is DTGVSQNPRHKITKRGQNVTFRCDPISEHNRLYWYRQTLGQGPEFLTYFQNEAQLEKSRLLSDRFSAERPKGSFSTLEIQRTEQGDSAMYLCASSLTGTSAIKEQFFGPGTRLTVL.

The genes are TRBV18 and TRBJ1-2, with 9 bases that match TRBD1. V lost 2 bases and J lost 3; bases outside the gene matches: 7. CDR3 size: 16 residues. The germline V gene has CDR1 KGHSH and CDR2 LQKENI. CDR3 sequence reads: CASSPDRGILYYGYTF. The CDR3 DNA reads TGTGCCAGCTCACCAGACAGGGGGATCCTTTACTATGGCTACACCTTC.

V is TRBV6-5 and J is TRBJ2-7; 8 positions match TRBD1. Germline V gene sequence: CDR1 MNHEY, CDR2 SVGAGI. J was trimmed by 4 bases and V by 10 bases; bases with no gene match: 9. This CDR3 is built from 13 residues. CDR3 coding DNA: TGTGCCACGGGGACAGGCCGTGGATACGAGCAGTACTTC. Translating it yields CATGTGRGYEQYF.

The chain couples TRBV7-8 to TRBJ1-4; 7 positions match TRBD1. V gave up 5 bases and J gave up 11 bases; unmatched junction bases: 8. This CDR3 has 13 amino acids. Germline V CDR1 and CDR2: SGHVS, FQNEAQ. CDR3 nucleotides: TGTGCCAGCAGCATTGACCTGGGACAGAAACTGTTTTTT. Amino acid sequence: CASSIDLGQKLFF.

This chain joins TRBV4-1 and TRBJ2-3; D uncertain. This CDR3 is built from 15 residues. V gave up 4 bases and J gave up 0 bases, with 11 bases separating them. In germline, CDR1 is MGHRA, CDR2 YSYEKL. The DNA of the CDR3 is TGCGCCAGCAGCCCTTCTGGCCTGAGCACAGATACGCAGTATTTT. Its translation is CASSPSGLSTDTQYF.

This clone was observed a few times. The chain couples TRBV9 to TRBJ2-3; 7 nucleotides match TRBD1. Trimming removed 6 bases from V and 7 bases from J; junction bases left unmatched: 8. Germline V gene data show CDR1 as SGDLS and CDR2 as YYNGEE. This CDR3 comprises 13 residues. CDR3 sequence: CASTGDSPYTQYF. DNA of the CDR3: TGTGCCAGCACCGGGGACAGCCCCTATACGCAGTATTTT.

This clone was counted only a few times. J is TRBJ2-5 and V is TRBV7-9; weak D call: TRBD1 (6 bases). CDR1 and CDR2 from the germline V gene are SEHNR and FQNEAQ (reference sequence). The CDR3 covers 15 residues. V lost 1 base to trimming and J lost 4 bases, with 13 bases between them. CDR3 region: CASSLDTGIRETQYF. CDR3 in DNA: TGTGCCAGCAGCTTAGACACAGGGATCCGAGAGACCCAGTACTTC.

The CDR3 here is CASSTTRGDTEAFF. CDR3 DNA: TGTGCCAGCAGTACTACTCGGGGGGACACTGAAGCTTTCTTT. The J gene is TRBJ1-1, the V gene TRBV27; TRBD1 is a possible D gene (5 bases). The germline V and J ends were trimmed by 5 bases and 3 bases, with 13 bases remaining between them. The CDR3 consists of 14 residues. Germline V gives CDR1 MNHEY, CDR2 SMNVEV (reference sequence).

The chain is built from TRBV7-9 and TRBJ1-2, with unresolved D. With 5 bases removed from V and 3 bases from J, the gap between germline ends came to 10 bases. There are 13 residues in the CDR3. Per the germline V gene, CDR1 is SEHNR and CDR2 is FQNEAQ (reference sequence). Written as DNA, the CDR3 is TGTGCCAGCAGCCCCAACGCGGACTATGGCTACACCTTC. It codes for CASSPNADYGYTF. The whole variable domain, remainder taken from reference TRBV7-9 and TRBJ1-2, is DTGVSQNPRHKITKRGQNVTFRCDPISEHNRLYWYRQTLGQGPEFLTYFQNEAQLEKSRLLSDRFSAERPKGSFSTLEIQRTEQGDSAMYLCASSPNADYGYTFGSGTRLTVV.

The CDR3 DNA reads as TGTGCCAGCAGCCCTTCAGTGGACACCGGGGAGCTGTTTTTT. Protein product: CASSPSVDTGELFF. This chain links TRBV7-2 with TRBJ2-2, with no clear D. Trimming removed 5 bases from V and 3 bases from J, with 10 bases in between. The CDR3 length is 14 residues. Germline V gene data show CDR1 as SGHTA and CDR2 as FQGNSA.

The V gene is TRBV4-1, the J gene TRBJ2-7, with 7 bases matching TRBD1. The CDR3 runs 17 residues. Germline lookup yields CDR1 MGHRA and CDR2 YSYEKL. V was pared by 0 bases and J by 7 bases, with 15 bases of the junction left unmatched. CDR3 in amino acids: CASSQDEERTGRQEQYF. The CDR3 DNA sequence: TGCGCCAGCAGCCAAGATGAGGAGCGGACAGGTCGGCAGGAGCAGTACTTC.

This chain connects TRBV30 to TRBJ2-7; D is perhaps TRBD1 (6 bases). Looked up from germline, CDR1 is GTSNPN and CDR2 is SVGIG (reference sequence). CDR3 length: 12 residues. V lost 4 bases to trimming and J lost 3 bases, with 10 bases between them. The CDR3 nucleotides are TGTGCCTGGATGAAGGGACACTACGAGCAGTACTTC. It is translated as CAWMKGHYEQYF.

This clone was seen a handful of times. The chain links TRBV18 to TRBJ2-3; tentative D call: TRBD2 (5 bases). Germline V gives CDR1 KGHSH, CDR2 LQKENI. The CDR3 runs 14 residues. The V gene lost 0 bases and the J gene lost 2 bases, with 6 bases spanning the gap. The CDR3 DNA reads as TGTGCCAGCTCACCACCCCTAGCCACAGATACGCAGTATTTT. It yields the protein CASSPPLATDTQYF. Supplemented by reference TRBV18 and TRBJ2-3, the full variable domain reads NAGVMQNPRHLVRRRGQEARLRCSPMKGHSHVYWYRQLPEEGLKFMVYLQKENIIDESGMPKERFSAEFPKEGPSILRIQQVVRGDSAAYFCASSPPLATDTQYFGPGTRLTVL.

The chain is built from TRBV5-1 and TRBJ2-1; tentatively, D is TRBD1 (5 bases). V was pared by 0 bases and J by 5 bases, with 15 bases between. CDR1 is SGHRS and CDR2 is YFSETQ in the germline V gene. This CDR3 comprises 16 residues. In DNA, the CDR3 is TGCGCCAGCAGCTTGGAGGGGCCGACACAGGACAATGAGCAGTTCTTC. Translating gives CASSLEGPTQDNEQFF.

The sample holds one count of this clone. This chain uses TRBV30 with TRBJ2-2; 8 bases fit TRBD2. Germline CDR1 reads GTSNPN; CDR2 reads SVGIG (reference sequence). J gave up 7 bases and V 2 bases, and 6 bases lay outside the gene matches. This CDR3 contains 14 residues. The chain's CDR3 is CAWSRSSGGGELFF. CDR3 DNA: TGTGCCTGGAGTCGCTCCAGCGGGGGCGGGGAGCTGTTTTTT.

This chain joins TRBV13 and TRBJ1-2; maybe TRBD1 (6 bases). Looked up from germline, CDR1 is PRHDT and CDR2 is FYEKMQ (reference sequence). Trimming cost V 2 bases and J 1 base, with 11 bases left between them. The CDR3 is 15 amino acids. The CDR3 nucleotides read TGTGCCAGCAGCTTACGGGGGGCACTTAACTATGGCTACACCTTC. This encodes CASSLRGALNYGYTF.

This clone has only a few counts. The gene calls are TRBV14 and TRBJ1-4, with 7 bases aligning to TRBD1. V shed 4 bases, J shed 6 bases, and the junction held 17 bases outside the gene matches. The CDR3 totals 18 residues. Per the germline V gene, CDR1 is SGHDN and CDR2 is FVKESK. CDR3 region: CASSPKDRPLDWDEKLFF. The CDR3 nucleotides read TGTGCCAGCAGCCCTAAGGACAGGCCTTTAGACTGGGATGAAAAACTGTTTTTT.

The rearrangement joins TRBV4-1 to TRBJ2-7; TRBD2 matches 9 bases. With V trimmed by 0 bases and J by 4 bases, 16 bases remained unmatched. The CDR3 runs to 19 residues. The germline V gene encodes CDR1 MGHRA and CDR2 YSYEKL. This CDR3 is CASSQDRPRSGGTRYEQYF. CDR3 sequence (DNA): TGCGCCAGCAGCCAAGATCGCCCCCGGAGCGGGGGGACACGATACGAGCAGTACTTC.

This clone was seen only a few times. The V call is TRBV4-1, the J call TRBJ1-2; 9 bases agree with TRBD1. Unmatched junction bases numbered 4, after V lost 0 bases and J lost 5 bases. Germline V gene sequence: CDR1 MGHRA, CDR2 YSYEKL. CDR3 size: 15 residues. This CDR3 is CASSQEDRGTYGYTF. CDR3 nucleotides: TGCGCCAGCAGCCAAGAGGACAGGGGAACTTATGGCTACACCTTC.

This sequence joins TRBV6-5 and TRBJ2-7; D is ambiguous. V shed 4 bases and J shed 3 bases, with 10 bases lying between them. Germline-derived CDR1 and CDR2 are MNHEY and SVGAGI. This CDR3 spans 13 amino acids. As DNA, the CDR3 is TGTGCCAGCAGTTCCAGCCGCGGCTACGAGCAGTACTTC. Residues: CASSSSRGYEQYF.

This clone was found once. This chain joins TRBV2 and TRBJ1-6; TRBD1 agrees at 10 bases. CDR3 length: 16 residues. The germline V gene encodes CDR1 SNHLY and CDR2 FYNNEI. Trimming removed 5 bases from V and 11 bases from J; junction bases left unmatched: 12. CDR3 coding DNA: TGTGCCAGCAGTACCCTCCGGGACAGGGGTCTGACACCCCTCCACTTT. Translation gives CASSTLRDRGLTPLHF.

The chain is built from TRBV6-1 and TRBJ2-1; D might be TRBD2 (7 bases). CDR3 length: 15 residues. The V end lost 5 bases, the J end lost 1 base, and 12 bases lay between the germline ends. CDR1 and CDR2 (germline): MNHNS, SASEGT. The CDR3 reads CASSLEGGSYNEQFF. CDR3 bases: TGTGCCAGCAGTCTGGAGGGGGGGTCCTACAATGAGCAGTTCTTC.

The rearrangement uses TRBV9 and TRBJ2-5; 7 nucleotides agree with TRBD1. V lost 1 base, J lost 0 bases, and 21 bases stayed unmatched. The germline V gene has CDR1 SGDLS and CDR2 YYNGEE. CDR3 length: 21 amino acids. The CDR3 coding sequence is TGTGCCAGCAGCGTAAAGGGGGCCCAAGGTGGGGGACACCGGTACCAAGAGACCCAGTACTTC. This translates into CASSVKGAQGGGHRYQETQYF.

The rearrangement links TRBV6-5 to TRBJ1-2; D is unclear. In germline, CDR1 is MNHEY, CDR2 SVGAGI. Trimming left V 4 bases short and J 2 bases short, with 17 bases between. The CDR3 has 16 amino acids. The CDR3 here is CASSSPAGGINYGYTF. The CDR3 DNA reads as TGTGCCAGCAGTTCCCCAGCGGGAGGGATCAACTATGGCTACACCTTC.